This TCR beta chain originates from a study of OX40 agonist ivuxolimab in advanced cancers. The CDR3 runs to 14 residues. Trimming removed 3 bases from V and 1 base from J, with 9 bases in between. Germline assignment: CDR1 SGHVS and CDR2 FQNEAQ. Method: immunoSEQ multiplex PCR; TCRdb's copy keeps in-frame clones and lacks some. The data hold about 68,000 clones, with 65% to 90% observed a single time. The sequence came from an adult with an advanced solid tumor such as melanoma, head and neck, liver or kidney cancer. The V and J genes are TRBV7-8 and TRBJ1-1; D uncertain. The sample was CD4+ or CD8+ T cells sorted from blood, taken in a trial of the OX40 agonist ivuxolimab. The CDR3 region is CASSFRRRNTEAFF. CDR3 coding DNA: TGTGCCAGCAGCTTTCGACGGCGGAACACTGAAGCTTTCTTT. Supplemented by reference TRBV7-8 and TRBJ1-1, the full variable domain reads GAGVSQSPRYKVAKRGQDVALRCDPISGHVSLFWYQQALGQGPEFLTYFQNEAQLDKSGLPSDRFFAERPEGSVSTLKIQRTQQEDSAVYLCASSFRRRNTEAFFGQGTRLTVV.